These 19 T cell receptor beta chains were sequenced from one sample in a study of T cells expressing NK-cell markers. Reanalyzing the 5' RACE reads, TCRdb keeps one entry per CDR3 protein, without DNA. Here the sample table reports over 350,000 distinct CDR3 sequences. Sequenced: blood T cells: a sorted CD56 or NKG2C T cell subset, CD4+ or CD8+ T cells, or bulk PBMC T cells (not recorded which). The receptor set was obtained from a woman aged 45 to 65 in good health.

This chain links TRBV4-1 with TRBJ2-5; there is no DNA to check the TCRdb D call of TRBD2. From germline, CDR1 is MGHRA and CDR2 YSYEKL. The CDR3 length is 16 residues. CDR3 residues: CASSHGMTPSPETQYF.

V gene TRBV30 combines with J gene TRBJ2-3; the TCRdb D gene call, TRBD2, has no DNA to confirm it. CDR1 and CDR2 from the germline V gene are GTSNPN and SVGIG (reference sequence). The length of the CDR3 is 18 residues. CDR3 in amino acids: CAWSVRSSGPWATDTQYF.

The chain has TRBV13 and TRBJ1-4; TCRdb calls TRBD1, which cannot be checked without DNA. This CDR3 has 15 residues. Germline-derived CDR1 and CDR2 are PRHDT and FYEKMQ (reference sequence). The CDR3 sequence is CASRRTGTGSEKLFF. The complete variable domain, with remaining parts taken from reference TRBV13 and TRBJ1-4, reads AAGVIQSPRHLIKEKRETATLKCYPIPRHDTVYWYQQGPGQDPQFLISFYEKMQSDKGSIPDRFSAQQFSDYHSELNMSSLELGDSALYFCASRRTGTGSEKLFFGSGTQLSVL.

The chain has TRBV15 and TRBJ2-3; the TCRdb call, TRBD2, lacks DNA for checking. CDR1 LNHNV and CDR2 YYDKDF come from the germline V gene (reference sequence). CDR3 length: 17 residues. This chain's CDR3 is CATSRPGVAGVSDTQYF. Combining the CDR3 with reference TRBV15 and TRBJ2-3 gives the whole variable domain DAMVIQNPRYQVTQFGKPVTLSCSQTLNHNVMYWYQQKSSQAPKLLFHYYDKDFNNEADTPDNFQSRRPNTSFCFLDIRSPGLGDTAMYLCATSRPGVAGVSDTQYFGPGTRLTVL.

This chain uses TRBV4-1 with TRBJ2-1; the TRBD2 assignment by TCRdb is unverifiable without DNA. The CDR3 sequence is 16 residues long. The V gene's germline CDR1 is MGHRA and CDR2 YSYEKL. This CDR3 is CASSQVRTSGGNEQFF.

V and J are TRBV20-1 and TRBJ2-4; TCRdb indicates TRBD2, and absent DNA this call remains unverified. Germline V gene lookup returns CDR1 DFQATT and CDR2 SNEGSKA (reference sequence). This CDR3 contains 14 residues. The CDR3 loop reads CSARTAGGQNIQYF.

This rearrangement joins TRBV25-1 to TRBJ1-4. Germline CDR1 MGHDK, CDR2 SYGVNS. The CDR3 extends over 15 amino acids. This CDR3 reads CASSEYKGTAEKLFF. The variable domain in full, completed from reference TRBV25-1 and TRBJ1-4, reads EADIYQTPRYLVIGTGKKITLECSQTMGHDKMYWYQQDPGMELHLIHYSYGVNSTEKGDLSSESTVSRIRTEHFPLTLESARPSHTSQYLCASSEYKGTAEKLFFGSGTQLSVL.

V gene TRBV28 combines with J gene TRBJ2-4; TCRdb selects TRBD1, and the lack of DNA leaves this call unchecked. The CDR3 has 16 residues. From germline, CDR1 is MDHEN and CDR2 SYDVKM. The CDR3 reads CASTTQRALAKNIQYF.

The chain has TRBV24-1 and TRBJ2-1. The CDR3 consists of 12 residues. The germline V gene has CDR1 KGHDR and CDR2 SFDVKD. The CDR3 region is CATGRSTAEQFF.

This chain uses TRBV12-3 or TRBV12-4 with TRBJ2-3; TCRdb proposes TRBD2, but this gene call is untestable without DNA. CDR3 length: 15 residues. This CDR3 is CASSLGTSATDTQYF.

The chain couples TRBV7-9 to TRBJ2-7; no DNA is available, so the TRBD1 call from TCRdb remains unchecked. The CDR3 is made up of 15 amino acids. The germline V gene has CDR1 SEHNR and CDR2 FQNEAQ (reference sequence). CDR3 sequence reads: CASSRALREQEGQYF.

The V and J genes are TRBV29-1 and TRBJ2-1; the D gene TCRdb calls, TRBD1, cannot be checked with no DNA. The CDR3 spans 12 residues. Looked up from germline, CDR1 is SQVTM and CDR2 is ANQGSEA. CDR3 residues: CSPSGGRNEQFF.

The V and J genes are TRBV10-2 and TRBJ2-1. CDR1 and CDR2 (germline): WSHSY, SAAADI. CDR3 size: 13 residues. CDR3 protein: CASSEWSGRQQFF.

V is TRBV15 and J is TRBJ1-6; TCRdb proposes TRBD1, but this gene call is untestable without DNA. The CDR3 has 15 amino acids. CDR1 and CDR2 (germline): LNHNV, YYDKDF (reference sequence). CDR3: CATSRLQGDNSPLHF.

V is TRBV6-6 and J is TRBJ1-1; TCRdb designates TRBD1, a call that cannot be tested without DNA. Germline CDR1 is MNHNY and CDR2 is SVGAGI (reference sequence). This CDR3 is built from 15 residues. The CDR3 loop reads CASSYPGTGHTEAFF.

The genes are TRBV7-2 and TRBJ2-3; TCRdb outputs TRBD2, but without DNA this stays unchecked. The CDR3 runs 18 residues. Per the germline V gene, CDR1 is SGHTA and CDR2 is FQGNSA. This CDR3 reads CASSLRGLTSGRVDTQYF.

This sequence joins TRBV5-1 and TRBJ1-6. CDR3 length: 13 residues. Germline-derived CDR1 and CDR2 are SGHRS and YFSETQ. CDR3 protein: CASSLEADSPLHF. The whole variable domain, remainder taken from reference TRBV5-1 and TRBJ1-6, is KAGVTQTPRYLIKTRGQQVTLSCSPISGHRSVSWYQQTPGQGLQFLFEYFSETQRNKGNFPGRFSGRQFSNSRSEMNVSTLELGDSALYLCASSLEADSPLHFGNGTRLTVT.

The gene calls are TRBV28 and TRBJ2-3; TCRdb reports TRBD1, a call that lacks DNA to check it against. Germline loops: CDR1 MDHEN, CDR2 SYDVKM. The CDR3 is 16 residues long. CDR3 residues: CASSSQQGGSRRTQYF.

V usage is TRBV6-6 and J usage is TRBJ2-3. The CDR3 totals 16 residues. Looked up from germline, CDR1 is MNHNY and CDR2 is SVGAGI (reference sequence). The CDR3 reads CASSYSPVSSTDTQYF.